Listed here are 23 T cell receptor beta chains from one sample, sequenced in a study of blood T cell repertoires in COVID-19. Assay: immunoSEQ multiplex PCR; the TCRdb copy retains only in-frame clones and omits some. This table has 90,000 to 120,000 clones, 85% to 95% appearing once. The sample taken for sequencing was peripheral blood. These receptor sequences come from a young woman with acute or convalescent COVID-19.

The V and J genes are TRBV10-3 and TRBJ2-7; 8 nucleotides agree with TRBD1. The junction had 6 bases not matched to a gene; V was cut back by 2 bases and J by 0 bases. The germline gives CDR1 ENHRY, CDR2 SYGVKD. The CDR3 spans 16 residues. The DNA of the CDR3 is TGTGCCATCAGTGAGGTACCGGGACAGGTCTCCTACGAGCAGTACTTC. This translates into CAISEVPGQVSYEQYF.

V and J are TRBV30 and TRBJ1-2; TRBD1 matches 9 bases. Looked up from germline, CDR1 is GTSNPN and CDR2 is SVGIG (reference sequence). The CDR3 totals 14 residues. J lost 6 bases, V lost 2 bases, and 7 bases had no gene match. The CDR3 DNA is TGTGCCTGGAGTCGAAGGGACAGGGAGGATGGCTACACCTTC. This encodes CAWSRRDREDGYTF.

The V gene is TRBV25-1, the J gene TRBJ2-7; 9 positions match TRBD1. The germline V gene encodes CDR1 MGHDK and CDR2 SYGVNS. V was clipped by 3 bases and J by 4 bases; unmatched bases: 10. CDR3 length: 16 residues. The DNA for the CDR3 is TGTGCCAGCAGTGATGTTGGGACAGGGAACCCATACGAGCAGTACTTC. It is translated as CASSDVGTGNPYEQYF.

This chain connects TRBV3-1 (or the pseudogene TRBV3-2) to TRBJ2-4; no reliable D call. V was cut by 3 bases and J by 0 bases, with 9 bases left in between. The germline CDR1 and CDR2 sequences are LGHDT and YNNKEL (reference sequence). The CDR3 covers 15 residues. Written as DNA, the CDR3 is TGTGCCAGCAGCCAGAGGCAACTAGCCAAAAACATTCAGTACTTC. Its protein product is CASSQRQLAKNIQYF.

The gene calls are TRBV30 and TRBJ1-4; 9 nucleotides align to TRBD1. The CDR3 has 16 residues. V lost 0 bases and J lost 8; bases outside the gene matches: 10. Germline V gives CDR1 GTSNPN, CDR2 SVGIG (reference sequence). Here the CDR3 reads CAWSVQGAGFEEKLFF. For the CDR3, the DNA is TGTGCCTGGAGTGTACAGGGGGCGGGGTTTGAGGAAAAACTGTTTTTT. The complete variable domain, with remaining parts taken from reference TRBV30 and TRBJ1-4, reads SQTIHQWPATLVQPVGSPLSLECTVEGTSNPNLYWYRQAAGRGLQLLFYSVGIGQISSEVPQNLSASRPQDRQFILSSKKLLLSDSGFYLCAWSVQGAGFEEKLFFGSGTQLSVL.

This sequence joins TRBV6-5 and TRBJ1-2, with D possibly being TRBD1 (5 bases). The CDR3 consists of 13 residues. V gave up 6 bases and J gave up 6 bases, with 14 bases separating them. Per the germline V gene, CDR1 is MNHEY and CDR2 is SVGAGI. The CDR3, as DNA: TGTGCCAGCAGCCGGGGGGGAATCGATGGCTACACCTTC. It translates to CASSRGGIDGYTF.

The chain employs TRBV7-9 and TRBJ1-4; TRBD1 might be the D (6 bases). The ends were cut back, 6 bases at V and 4 bases at J, with 15 bases in the middle. The length of the CDR3 is 15 residues. CDR1 is SEHNR, CDR2 FQNEAQ, per germline (reference sequence). Written as DNA, the CDR3 is TGTGCCAGCAGACCCCGCGGGGGGCTTAATGAAAAACTGTTTTTT. Translated: CASRPRGGLNEKLFF. The variable domain in full, completed from reference TRBV7-9 and TRBJ1-4, reads DTGVSQNPRHKITKRGQNVTFRCDPISEHNRLYWYRQTLGQGPEFLTYFQNEAQLEKSRLLSDRFSAERPKGSFSTLEIQRTEQGDSAMYLCASRPRGGLNEKLFFGSGTQLSVL.

The chain recombines TRBV19 with TRBJ1-1; TRBD1 matches at 9 bases. J lost 2 bases, V lost 8 bases, and 9 bases had no gene match. CDR3 length: 15 amino acids. Germline values: CDR1 LNHDA, CDR2 SQIVND (reference sequence). CDR3 loop: CASATGTGINTEAFF. The CDR3 coding sequence is TGTGCCAGTGCTACCGGGACAGGGATAAACACTGAAGCTTTCTTT.

This chain links TRBV10-1 with TRBJ2-3, with 7 bases that match TRBD2. The germline V gene has CDR1 WNHNN and CDR2 SYGVQD (reference sequence). The CDR3 contains 18 residues. The J segment lost 5 bases and the V segment lost 3 bases, leaving 17 bases of the junction unmatched. The CDR3 region is CASSDHTSDPRGGDTQYF. The DNA for the CDR3 is TGCGCCAGCAGTGACCACACTAGCGACCCGAGAGGTGGAGATACGCAGTATTTT.

The rearrangement links TRBV3-1 (or the pseudogene TRBV3-2) to TRBJ1-6; 7 positions agree with TRBD1. The CDR3 covers 17 residues. CDR1 is LGHDT, CDR2 YNNKEL, per germline (reference sequence). Germline trimming cut 2 bases from V and 7 bases from J; bases unmatched to any gene: 11. Written as DNA, the CDR3 is TGTGCCAGCAGCCAATACCAGGGGGTAGCCTGGAATTCACCCCTCCACTTT. As protein: CASSQYQGVAWNSPLHF.

A remark on this clone: The junction and the germline gene differ at one end; a read error may be behind it. This CDR3 is also generated by other DNA sequences in the sample. The chain carries TRBV24-1 and TRBJ2-7; 12 positions match TRBD2. This CDR3 contains 16 residues. Germline CDR1 and CDR2: KGHDR and SFDVKD. CDR3 coding DNA: TGCGCCACCAGTGATTCTAGACTAGCGGGAGCCTACGAGCAGTACTTC. This gives the protein CATSDSRLAGAYEQYF.

This clone has only one observation. The chain is built from TRBV2 and TRBJ1-2, with D unclear. Trimming removed 6 bases at V and 4 bases at J, with 21 bases between. CDR1 and CDR2 (germline): SNHLY, FYNNEI. The CDR3 is 16 amino acids. The CDR3 region has the DNA TGTGCCAGCAGCCGAGGGATCAGCGATACTTTCTATGGCTACACCTTC. Protein product: CASSRGISDTFYGYTF.

The chain is built from TRBV19 and TRBJ1-6; D remains ambiguous. V dropped 6 bases and J dropped 8 bases, with 20 bases sitting between them. Germline loops: CDR1 LNHDA, CDR2 SQIVND (reference sequence). The CDR3 runs 16 residues. This CDR3 reads CASSLMLGLLDSPLHF. CDR3 in DNA: TGTGCCAGTAGCCTTATGCTGGGCTTACTGGATTCACCCCTCCACTTT.

This clone is a singleton in its sample. V usage is TRBV28 and J usage is TRBJ1-2, with a possible D match to TRBD1 (6 bases). In germline, CDR1 is MDHEN, CDR2 SYDVKM. V dropped 8 bases and J dropped 6 bases, with 25 bases sitting between them. The CDR3 has 16 amino acids. CDR3 in DNA: TGTGCCAGCTTTACTTTTTTGGACAGAAAGAAACATGGCTACACCTTC. Its protein product is CASFTFLDRKKHGYTF.

The chain joins TRBV12-3 or TRBV12-4 to TRBJ2-5; 7 nucleotides match TRBD2. V was clipped by 6 bases and J by 4 bases; unmatched bases: 5. This CDR3 spans 13 amino acids. The DNA for the CDR3 is TGTGCCAGCAGAAAAGGACTAGGAGAGACCCAGTACTTC. Its protein is CASRKGLGETQYF.

V usage is TRBV28 and J usage is TRBJ2-7; TRBD2 aligns across 8 bases. The CDR3 runs 16 residues. CDR1 and CDR2 from the germline V gene are MDHEN and SYDVKM. Trimming at V came to 2 bases and at J to 2 bases, leaving 8 bases not matched to a gene. The CDR3 nucleotides are TGTGCCAGCAGTTTAATTGGCGGGAGGACCACCTACGAGCAGTACTTC. Translating it yields CASSLIGGRTTYEQYF.

The gene calls are TRBV30 and TRBJ1-2; no firm D call. The germline V gene encodes CDR1 GTSNPN and CDR2 SVGIG (reference sequence). The V gene lost 2 bases and the J gene lost 4 bases, with 11 bases spanning the gap. CDR3 length: 13 residues. In nucleotides, the CDR3 is TGTGCCTGGAGTCCGAACGAGGGCTATGGCTACACCTTC. It codes for CAWSPNEGYGYTF.

This clone was counted only a few times. The chain recombines TRBV10-3 with TRBJ2-3; TRBD2 aligns across 9 bases. With 4 bases clipped from V and 6 bases from J, the junction kept 8 bases outside the gene matches. The germline gives CDR1 ENHRY, CDR2 SYGVKD. The CDR3 extends over 15 amino acids. The CDR3 DNA is TGTGCCATCAGTGGAAAGGGACTAGCAGGTGATACGCAGTATTTT. It codes for CAISGKGLAGDTQYF.

For the CDR3, the DNA is TGTGCCAGCAGCTCCGTTGGGGGGGTCCTCTTAAACACCGGGGAGCTGTTTTTT. Its translation is CASSSVGGVLLNTGELFF. This chain links TRBV5-6 with TRBJ2-2; 7 bases are a match to TRBD2. The CDR3 is 18 amino acids. Germline V gene lookup returns CDR1 SGHDT and CDR2 YYEEEE. J gave up 2 bases and V 3 bases, and 13 bases lay outside the gene matches.

This clone is a singleton in its sample. This chain links TRBV9 with TRBJ2-2, with D hard to call. The CDR3 has 12 amino acids. CDR1 is SGDLS and CDR2 is YYNGEE in the germline V gene. V was pared by 2 bases and J by 7 bases, with 6 bases between. CDR3 nucleotide sequence: TGTGCCAGCAGCGTCGTAGTCGGGGAGCTGTTTTTT. Translated: CASSVVVGELFF.

This chain uses TRBV5-1 with TRBJ1-1, with D unresolved. Trimming took 4 bases from V and 6 from J, leaving 16 bases between them. CDR3 length equals 14 residues. CDR1 and CDR2 from the germline V gene are SGHRS and YFSETQ. DNA of the CDR3: TGCGCCAGCAGCAAGTACGGGGAGGCGGCTGAAGCTTTCTTT. This codes for CASSKYGEAAEAFF.

The V call is TRBV5-8, the J call TRBJ1-2; D gene uncertain. In germline, CDR1 is SGHTS, CDR2 YDEGEE. The V end was cut by 1 base, the J end by 6 bases, with 7 bases between. This CDR3 is 12 amino acids long. The CDR3 sequence is CASSLLEDGYTF. CDR3 nucleotides: TGTGCCAGCAGCTTGCTGGAGGATGGCTACACCTTC.

The rearrangement uses TRBV4-1 and TRBJ1-1; D not certain. The CDR3 runs 15 residues. The germline V gene has CDR1 MGHRA and CDR2 YSYEKL. Trimming removed 4 bases at V and 1 base at J, with 13 bases between. CDR3: CASSLFQTENTEAFF. Written as DNA, the CDR3 is TGCGCCAGCAGCCTTTTCCAAACAGAGAACACTGAAGCTTTCTTT.